Described below is a single TCR beta chain sequence and its context. The sample holds one count of this clonotype. Its specific antigen is unknown. Base qualities are not at hand, and no much larger clone is one base apart. Just one read gives weak support. These data originate in a study of T cell repertoires in cytomegalovirus infection (dated by TCRdb to between 2017 and 2020). Describing the broader study: Peptide stimulations targeted recently identified HLA-C-restricted CMV epitopes, whose presentation resists viral immunomodulation, together with well-studied HLA-B-restricted epitopes. Donor HLA type was relevant to the analysis, because carriage of CMV infection together with the matching HLA type was indicated by public TCR beta signatures.

The germline V end is reduced by 3 bases and the J end by 4 bases; junction bases left unmatched: 4. Per the germline V gene, SNHLY is the CDR1 and FYNNEI is the CDR2. Counted from cysteine to phenylalanine, this CDR3 has 15 amino acids. Only CDR3 DNA is held: 45 bases, read in frame from base 1. Findings and caveats that apply to the study as a whole: In the ex vivo response, HLA-C-restricted CMV-specific TCR beta clonotypes were dominant, and in two of eight donors the single most frequent clonotype came from this HLA-C-restricted group. Cumulative frequency of public TCR beta family members discriminated carriers of CMV infection plus the relevant HLA type in this cohort and an independent roughly 350-donor cohort.

The instrument given in TCRdb is Illumina HiSeq 1500. TCRdb trimmed public reads at Q25 via fastp, called clones via MiXCR and kept in-frame beta chains. One record per CDR3 amino acid sequence lists the most common genes and DNA. In all, the sample holds 900,000 to 950,000 distinct CDR3 sequences, and around 30% of those were seen once. The top ten constitute roughly 13% of the sample. The treatment or condition label corresponds to: in vitro stimulation with specific CMV peptide epitopes to enrich CMV-specific T cells. This TCR was recovered from a human donor in good health (CMV status not recorded). Some clones in this sample may be carry-over from other donors' samples. The rearrangement combines TRBV2 with TRBJ2-4; the junction holds 9 bases that match TRBD1. The sample in question was cultured CD8+ T cells from PBMCs, obtained from culture after CMV antigen stimulation. The nucleotide sequence is given as TGTGCCAGCAGTGACTACAGGGGGCAGAAAAACATTCAGTACTTC. Its product reads: CASSDYRGQKNIQYF.